This entry describes one T cell receptor beta chain. Antigen unknown. The data are from a study of vaccination and CD4 T cells after COVID-19. Background on the study: The control cultures got either a CEFX pool, an HIV-1 Nef pool, or no peptide at all.

Treatment here: approximately 9-day PBMC culture with coronavirus spike peptide pools or control peptides (ViraFEST assay). Cells were cultured for around 10 days, and then CD4+ T cells were isolated by negative selection. V lost 2 bases to trimming and J lost 5 bases; unmatched junction nucleotides: 6. The germline CDR1 and CDR2 sequences are MNHEY and SVGAGI. The CDR3 contains 16 residues. Sequence data for DNA of cultured CD4+ T cells were generated by the Oncomine TCR Beta short-read assay. Cultured CD4+ T cells yielded the extracted genomic DNA. TCRdb called the PCR reads again in MiXCR, with one record for every CDR3 protein. This table has 9,500 to 15,000 distinct CDR3 sequences, approximately 51% appearing once.

This receptor was obtained from a human donor with COVID-19. The chain employs TRBV6-5 and TRBJ2-2; 9 nucleotides match TRBD1. The sequencing here drew on cultured CD4+ T cells from blood, taken after SARS-CoV-2 vaccination. CDR3 coding DNA: TGTGCCAGCAGTTACGCACAGGGGGCGAGGACCGGGGAGCTGTTTTTT. Translated, it gives CASSYAQGARTGELFF.